The rows below give T cell receptor beta chains drawn from one sample of a study of blood T cell repertoires in COVID-19. The repertoire was sequenced with immunoSEQ multiplex PCR; TCRdb's copy has only in-frame clones and lacks some. Of some 100,000 clones detected, 85% to 90% appear once; the ten largest clones hold 1.1%. Sequenced sample: peripheral blood. These receptors were taken from a human donor in a cohort sampled during active COVID-19. The CDR3 runs from the conserved cysteine through the conserved F or W. Each record gives: D gene, clone size, V gene, J gene, CDR3 DNA, CDR3 protein. A D gene is named only where the DNA matches it firmly. Only part of the rows carry a size: once, few, many, or a class if the clone is expanded.

d_call: TRBD1; clone_size: once; v_call: TRBV27; j_call: TRBJ2-2; cdr3_nt: TGTGCCAGCAGTCAACGGGGACAGCCGAACACCGGGGAGCTGTTTTTT; cdr3_aa: CASSQRGQPNTGELFF
d_call: TRBD1; clone_size: -; v_call: TRBV19; j_call: TRBJ2-2; cdr3_nt: TGTGCCAGTAGTCCTAGGACAGGGGGGAACACCGGGGAGCTGTTTTTT; cdr3_aa: CASSPRTGGNTGELFF
d_call: TRBD2; clone_size: -; v_call: TRBV11-3; j_call: TRBJ2-7; cdr3_nt: TGTGCCAGCAGCGTCCTAGCGGGGGAGCAGTACTTC; cdr3_aa: CASSVLAGEQYF
d_call: TRBD2; clone_size: -; v_call: TRBV7-3; j_call: TRBJ2-3; cdr3_nt: TGTGCCAGCAGCTCGATAGCGGGGGGGCGCACAGATACGCAGTATTTT; cdr3_aa: CASSSIAGGRTDTQYF
d_call: TRBD2; clone_size: -; v_call: TRBV2; j_call: TRBJ2-3; cdr3_nt: TGTGCCAGCGCGGCGGGAGGAGGGGGAACAGATACGCAGTATTTT; cdr3_aa: CASAAGGGGTDTQYF
d_call: -; clone_size: -; v_call: TRBV28; j_call: TRBJ1-1; cdr3_nt: TGTGCCAGCAGTTCTGGAGGGATAATGAACACTGAAGCTTTCTTT; cdr3_aa: CASSSGGIMNTEAFF
d_call: TRBD1; clone_size: -; v_call: TRBV18; j_call: TRBJ1-2; cdr3_nt: TGTGCCAGCTCACCGCAAACCCCGGGACAGGGGAGGATGATTTTC; cdr3_aa: CASSPQTPGQGRMIF
d_call: TRBD1; clone_size: -; v_call: TRBV12-3/TRBV12-4; j_call: TRBJ2-5; cdr3_nt: TGTGCCAGCAGACAGTGGGACAGAGAGACCCAGTACTTC; cdr3_aa: CASRQWDRETQYF
d_call: TRBD1; clone_size: -; v_call: TRBV4-1; j_call: TRBJ1-5; cdr3_nt: TGCGCCAGCAGCCCGGGACAGGGTAGCAATCAGCCCCAGCATTTT; cdr3_aa: CASSPGQGSNQPQHF
d_call: -; clone_size: -; v_call: TRBV24-1; j_call: TRBJ2-1; cdr3_nt: TGTGCCACCAGTGATATAGGCGTGTGGGGGATAGGGGACTTTAATGAGCAGTTCTTC; cdr3_aa: CATSDIGVWGIGDFNEQFF
d_call: -; clone_size: -; v_call: TRBV6-2/TRBV6-3; j_call: TRBJ1-1; cdr3_nt: TGTGCCAGCAGTTACTCAGTCGGCCCGGGGATGAGCACTGAAGCTTTCTTT; cdr3_aa: CASSYSVGPGMSTEAFF
d_call: -; clone_size: -; v_call: TRBV10-3; j_call: TRBJ2-3; cdr3_nt: TGTGCCATCAGCCTAGCAGATACGCAGTATTTT; cdr3_aa: CAISLADTQYF
d_call: TRBD1; clone_size: -; v_call: TRBV5-4; j_call: TRBJ2-1; cdr3_nt: TGTGCCAGCATACAGACAGGGCGGGATGAGCAGTTCTTC; cdr3_aa: CASIQTGRDEQFF
d_call: TRBD1; clone_size: -; v_call: TRBV7-9; j_call: TRBJ1-3; cdr3_nt: TGTGCCAGCAGCCCGTACGGGACAGACAGCTCTGGAAACACCATATATTTT; cdr3_aa: CASSPYGTDSSGNTIYF
d_call: TRBD1; clone_size: -; v_call: TRBV6-5; j_call: TRBJ1-5; cdr3_nt: TGTGCCAGCACCCTAGACAGGGGTTGGGGACAGCCCCAGCATTTT; cdr3_aa: CASTLDRGWGQPQHF
d_call: -; clone_size: -; v_call: TRBV28; j_call: TRBJ2-3; cdr3_nt: TGTGCCAGCAGTCAGACTTCTTCTTCAGATACGCAGTATTTT; cdr3_aa: CASSQTSSSDTQYF
d_call: -; clone_size: -; v_call: TRBV14; j_call: TRBJ1-1; cdr3_nt: TGTGCCAGCAGCCAAACAGGGTTAGGCACTGAAGCTTTCTTT; cdr3_aa: CASSQTGLGTEAFF
d_call: -; clone_size: -; v_call: TRBV5-1; j_call: TRBJ1-4; cdr3_nt: TGCGCCAGCAGCTTAGCAGGGATCACTAATGAAAAACTGTTTTTT; cdr3_aa: CASSLAGITNEKLFF
d_call: TRBD1; clone_size: few; v_call: TRBV7-9; j_call: TRBJ1-1; cdr3_nt: TGTGCCAGCAGCCCCGGACAGGGGGGGACTGAAGCTTTCTTT; cdr3_aa: CASSPGQGGTEAFF
d_call: -; clone_size: once; v_call: TRBV7-9; j_call: TRBJ1-2; cdr3_nt: TGTGCCAGCAGCTTAGACCCGCCGGGCTATGGCTACACCTTC; cdr3_aa: CASSLDPPGYGYTF
d_call: -; clone_size: once; v_call: TRBV7-2; j_call: TRBJ2-1; cdr3_nt: TGTGCCAGCAGCCAGTTCCGTAGCGGCCCGAACAATGAGCAGTTCTTC; cdr3_aa: CASSQFRSGPNNEQFF
d_call: TRBD1; clone_size: -; v_call: TRBV11-3; j_call: TRBJ1-1; cdr3_nt: TGTGCCAGCGAGACCAGGGGGCGGCCGCCTGAAGCTTTCTTT; cdr3_aa: CASETRGRPPEAFF
d_call: TRBD1; clone_size: -; v_call: TRBV10-2; j_call: TRBJ1-2; cdr3_nt: TGCGCCACCAAACAGGGGTCTCTCAACTATGGCTACACCTTC; cdr3_aa: CATKQGSLNYGYTF
d_call: -; clone_size: -; v_call: TRBV6-1; j_call: TRBJ1-3; cdr3_nt: TGTGCCAGCAGTGAAGTTTTCGGGAGAGGGGCTGGAAACACCATATATTTT; cdr3_aa: CASSEVFGRGAGNTIYF
d_call: -; clone_size: once; v_call: TRBV7-2; j_call: TRBJ2-3; cdr3_nt: TGTGCCAGCAGCTTACGGACTGCAGGTGGAGATACGCAGTATTTT; cdr3_aa: CASSLRTAGGDTQYF
d_call: TRBD2; clone_size: -; v_call: TRBV11-3; j_call: TRBJ2-5; cdr3_nt: TGTGCCAGCAGCTTAGCGCGACTAGCGGGGGGGATGGAGACCCAGTACTTC; cdr3_aa: CASSLARLAGGMETQYF
d_call: TRBD2; clone_size: -; v_call: TRBV28; j_call: TRBJ2-7; cdr3_nt: TGTGCCAGCAGCCCTTGGGGGAGGGCCTCGTCCTACGAGCAGTACTTC; cdr3_aa: CASSPWGRASSYEQYF
d_call: -; clone_size: once; v_call: TRBV24-1; j_call: TRBJ1-3; cdr3_nt: TGTGCCACCAGTGTCCGACAGCTACAGGGAAACACCATATATTTT; cdr3_aa: CATSVRQLQGNTIYF
d_call: -; clone_size: -; v_call: TRBV7-3; j_call: TRBJ2-6; cdr3_nt: TGTGCCAGCAGCTTAACGGCCGTATCTGGGGCCAACGTCCTGACTTTC; cdr3_aa: CASSLTAVSGANVLTF
d_call: TRBD2; clone_size: -; v_call: TRBV2; j_call: TRBJ2-1; cdr3_nt: TGTGCCAGCAGTGAAGAGGAGACTAGCGGGGGGATCTACAATGAGCAGTTCTTC; cdr3_aa: CASSEEETSGGIYNEQFF
d_call: TRBD1; clone_size: -; v_call: TRBV6-5; j_call: TRBJ2-5; cdr3_nt: TGTGCCAGCAGGCCCAGACAGGGGATCAGGGAGACCCAGTACTTC; cdr3_aa: CASRPRQGIRETQYF
d_call: -; clone_size: -; v_call: TRBV20-1; j_call: TRBJ2-1; cdr3_nt: TGCAGTGCTCAGAACAATGAGCAGTTCTTC; cdr3_aa: CSAQNNEQFF
d_call: -; clone_size: -; v_call: TRBV7-9; j_call: TRBJ2-3; cdr3_nt: TGTGCCAGCAGCTTATCAAGCGGGTCAGATACGCAGTATTTT; cdr3_aa: CASSLSSGSDTQYF
d_call: -; clone_size: -; v_call: TRBV2; j_call: TRBJ1-2; cdr3_nt: TGTGCCAGCAGTTTAGGAACAGTCCAAATAGCTAACTATGGCTACACCTTC; cdr3_aa: CASSLGTVQIANYGYTF
d_call: -; clone_size: once; v_call: TRBV19; j_call: TRBJ1-5; cdr3_nt: TGTGCCAGTAGTATCACTTCCACAGGTGGCAATCAGCCCCAGCATTTT; cdr3_aa: CASSITSTGGNQPQHF
d_call: -; clone_size: -; v_call: TRBV3-1/TRBV3-2; j_call: TRBJ2-7; cdr3_nt: TGTGCCAGCAGCCCCGGGGCCTACGAGCAGTACTTC; cdr3_aa: CASSPGAYEQYF
d_call: TRBD1; clone_size: -; v_call: TRBV10-2; j_call: TRBJ1-2; cdr3_nt: TGCGCCAGCAGCCAGGACAGGATCTATGGCTACACCTTC; cdr3_aa: CASSQDRIYGYTF
d_call: -; clone_size: -; v_call: TRBV7-9; j_call: TRBJ2-7; cdr3_nt: TGTGCCAGCAGCGAGGACCGGGGTATTTTGTCCTACGAGCAGTACTTC; cdr3_aa: CASSEDRGILSYEQYF
d_call: -; clone_size: few; v_call: TRBV20-1; j_call: TRBJ2-7; cdr3_nt: TGCAGTGCGAGTAGCGGCCACGAGCAGTACTTC; cdr3_aa: CSASSGHEQYF
d_call: -; clone_size: -; v_call: TRBV7-2; j_call: TRBJ1-1; cdr3_nt: TGTGCCAGCAGCCTAGGGACAAACATGAACACTGAAGCTTTCTTT; cdr3_aa: CASSLGTNMNTEAFF
d_call: -; clone_size: -; v_call: TRBV7-8; j_call: TRBJ1-6; cdr3_nt: TGTGCCAGCAGCTTAGCGGCGACAGCCTATAATTCACCCCTCCACTTT; cdr3_aa: CASSLAATAYNSPLHF
d_call: -; clone_size: once; v_call: TRBV2; j_call: TRBJ1-4; cdr3_nt: TGTGCCAGCAGTCTCAACGGCGGGCCTAATGAAAAACTGTTTTTT; cdr3_aa: CASSLNGGPNEKLFF
d_call: -; clone_size: -; v_call: TRBV5-6; j_call: TRBJ1-2; cdr3_nt: TGTGCCAGCAGCTTGGCCGTGGGGCGCGCCGGGGGTGGCTACACCTTC; cdr3_aa: CASSLAVGRAGGGYTF